Given below is one T cell receptor beta chain in context. Its antigen is undetermined. In germline, CDR1 is GTSNPN, CDR2 SVGIG (reference sequence). The CDR3 spans 12 residues. V was pared by 5 bases and J by 4 bases, with 11 bases between. This entry comes from a study of cytomegalovirus exposure and HLA in healthy donors. Study-wide results and caveats: Researchers reported in a later analysis that common viral pathogens appeared linked to several top clusters. Other equally common chains were less clonally expanded than HLA-associated TCR beta chains, a later analysis showed.

With 60 Vbeta and 13 Jbeta primers, the PCR was carried out. In the study's own analysis: A later analysis counted around 74 million unique TCR beta chains, some 12 million shared. TCRdb's table, derived via immunoSEQ multiplex PCR, lists solely in-frame clones and lacks some. The D gene and trimming were derived from the DNA, and the V and J assignments and clone size from that table. The profile shows approximately 110,000 clones, about four fifths of them singletons. The TCR was taken from a man aged 30 to 45 in good health and CMV-seropositive. Sequenced material: PBMCs. This chain connects TRBV30 to TRBJ1-2; possibly TRBD1 for D (5 bases). In nucleotides, the CDR3 is TGTGCCTGGGGCTTGGGGGGCTATGGCTACACCTTC. It yields the protein CAWGLGGYGYTF.